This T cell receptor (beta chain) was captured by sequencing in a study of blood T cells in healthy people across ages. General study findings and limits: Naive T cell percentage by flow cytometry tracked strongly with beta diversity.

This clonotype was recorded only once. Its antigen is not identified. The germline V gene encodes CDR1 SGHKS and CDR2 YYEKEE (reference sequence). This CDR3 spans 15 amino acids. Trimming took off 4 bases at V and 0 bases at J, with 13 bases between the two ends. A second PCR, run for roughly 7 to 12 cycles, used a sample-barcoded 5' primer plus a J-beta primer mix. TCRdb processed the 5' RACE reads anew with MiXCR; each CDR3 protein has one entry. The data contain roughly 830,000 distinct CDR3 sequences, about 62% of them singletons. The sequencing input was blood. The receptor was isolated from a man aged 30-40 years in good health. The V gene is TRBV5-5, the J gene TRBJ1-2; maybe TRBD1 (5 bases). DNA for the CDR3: TGTGCCAGCAGCGGCGCGGGGGTCTCTAACTATGGCTACACCTTC. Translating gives CASSGAGVSNYGYTF.